These 7 T cell receptor beta chains share one sample of origin, sequenced in a study of blood T cells in healthy people across ages. For the second PCR, which ran for about 7 to 11 cycles, a sample-barcoded 5' primer and a J-beta primer mix were used. TCRdb redid the calling of the 5' RACE reads with MiXCR, one entry per CDR3 protein. The sample lists some 1.6 million distinct CDR3 sequences, about 32% occurring once. Sequenced: blood. The receptors come from a woman in her twenties or thirties in good health.

This clonotype appeared a few times. V and J are TRBV29-1 and TRBJ2-7; no reliable D call. CDR3 length: 12 residues. Germline loops: CDR1 SQVTM, CDR2 ANQGSEA. V lost 5 bases and J 6 bases, leaving 14 bases between the germline ends. The CDR3 spells CSVLGSYCEQYF. In DNA form, the CDR3 reads TGCAGCGTTTTGGGCTCCTACTGCGAGCAGTACTTC.

The chain employs TRBV6-5 and TRBJ2-1; 7 nucleotides line up with TRBD1. The J segment lost 10 bases and the V segment lost 2 bases, leaving 8 bases of the junction unmatched. From germline, CDR1 is MNHEY and CDR2 SVGAGI. The CDR3 length is 14 residues. For the CDR3, the DNA is TGTGCCAGCAGTTACGTCGGGACAGCGGCCGAGCAGTTCTTC. Translated, it gives CASSYVGTAAEQFF.

The chain recombines TRBV29-1 with TRBJ2-7; tentative D call: TRBD1 (6 bases). The V end was cut by 8 bases, the J end by 7 bases, with 15 bases between. CDR1 is SQVTM, CDR2 ANQGSEA, per germline. This CDR3 has 11 amino acids. This chain's CDR3 is CSLNRAREQYF. In DNA, the CDR3 is TGCAGCCTCAACAGGGCCCGTGAGCAGTACTTC.

This clonotype has at least ten counts. This chain links TRBV12-3 or TRBV12-4 with TRBJ2-1; D gene uncertain. Trimming took off 2 bases at V and 4 bases at J, with 6 bases between the two ends. This CDR3 region has 13 residues. CDR3 sequence: CASSLHLYNEQFF. CDR3 bases: TGTGCCAGCAGTTTACACCTATACAATGAGCAGTTCTTC.

This clonotype was found many times. The rearrangement uses TRBV28 and TRBJ2-7; maybe TRBD2 (6 bases). This CDR3 comprises 14 residues. CDR1 is MDHEN and CDR2 is SYDVKM in the germline V gene. V lost 5 bases and J lost 0, with 11 bases in between. The CDR3 nucleotides are TGTGCCAGCAGTGTTAGCGGAAGCTCCTACGAGCAGTACTTC. Its protein is CASSVSGSSYEQYF. Using reference TRBV28 and TRBJ2-7 for the parts outside the CDR3, the full variable domain is DVKVTQSSRYLVKRTGEKVFLECVQDMDHENMFWYRQDPGLGLRLIYFSYDVKMKEKGDIPEGYSVSREKKERFSLILESASTNQTSMYLCASSVSGSSYEQYFGPGTRLTVT.

This clonotype was recorded a few times. V gene TRBV4-1 combines with J gene TRBJ2-4; D perhaps matches TRBD2 (5 bases). Trimming pared 1 base from V and 8 bases from J, leaving 15 bases between. The length of the CDR3 is 15 residues. Germline V gene lookup returns CDR1 MGHRA and CDR2 YSYEKL. Here the CDR3 reads CASSQGEGHGDIQYF. CDR3 nucleotides: TGCGCCAGCAGCCAAGGGGAAGGGCACGGGGACATTCAGTACTTC.

Worth noting for this clonotype: Since the CDR3 does not end with the conserved phenylalanine or tryptophan, this likely comes from a read error. The gene calls are TRBV28 and TRBJ1-5; tentative D call: TRBD1 (6 bases). Per the germline V gene, CDR1 is MDHEN and CDR2 is SYDVKM. The CDR3 contains 15 residues. The CDR3 nucleotides read TGTGCCAGCAGTTTCACGGACAGTTCCAATCAGTCCCAGCATGTT. Protein product: CASSFTDSSNQSQHV.